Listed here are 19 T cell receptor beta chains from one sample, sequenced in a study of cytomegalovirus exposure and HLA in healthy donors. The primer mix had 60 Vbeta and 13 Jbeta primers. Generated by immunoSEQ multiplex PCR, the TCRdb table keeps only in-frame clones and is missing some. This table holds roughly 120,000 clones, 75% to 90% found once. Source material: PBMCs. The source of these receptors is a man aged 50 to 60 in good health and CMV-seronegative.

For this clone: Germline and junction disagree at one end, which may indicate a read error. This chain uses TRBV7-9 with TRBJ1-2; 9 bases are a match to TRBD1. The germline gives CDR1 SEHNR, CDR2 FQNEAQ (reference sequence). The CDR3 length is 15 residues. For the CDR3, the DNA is TGTTCCAGCAGCTTATCCGGGACAGGGCATTATGGCTACACCTTC. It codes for CSSSLSGTGHYGYTF.

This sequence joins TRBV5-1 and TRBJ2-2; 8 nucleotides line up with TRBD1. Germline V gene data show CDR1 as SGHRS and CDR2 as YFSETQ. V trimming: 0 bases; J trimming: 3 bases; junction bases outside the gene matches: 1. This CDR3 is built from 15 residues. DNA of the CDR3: TGCGCCAGCAGCTTGGTACAGGGGGACACCGGGGAGCTGTTTTTT. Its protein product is CASSLVQGDTGELFF.

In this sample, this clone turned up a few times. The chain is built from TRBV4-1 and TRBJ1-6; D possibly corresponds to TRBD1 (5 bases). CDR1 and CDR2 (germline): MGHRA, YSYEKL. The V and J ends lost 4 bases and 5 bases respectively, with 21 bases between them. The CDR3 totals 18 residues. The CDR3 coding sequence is TGCGCCAGCAGCCCTGGAATATTAGGCCGACAGAATAATTCACCCCTCCACTTT. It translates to CASSPGILGRQNNSPLHF.

The chain's CDR3 is CASSLGLLAQETQYF. The CDR3 bases are TGTGCCAGCAGCCTGGGACTCCTGGCCCAAGAGACCCAGTACTTC. The chain couples TRBV5-4 to TRBJ2-5, with a tentative D call TRBD2 (6 bases). CDR3 length: 15 amino acids. Germline V gene sequence: CDR1 SGHNT, CDR2 YYREEE (reference sequence). Trimming removed 4 bases at V and 1 base at J, with 14 bases between.

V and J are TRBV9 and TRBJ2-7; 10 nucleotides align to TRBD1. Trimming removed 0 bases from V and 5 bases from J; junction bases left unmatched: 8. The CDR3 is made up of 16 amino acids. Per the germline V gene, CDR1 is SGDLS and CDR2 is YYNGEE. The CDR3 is CASSVGLGQGYHEQYF. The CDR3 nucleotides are TGTGCCAGCAGCGTAGGTTTGGGACAGGGGTACCACGAGCAGTACTTC.

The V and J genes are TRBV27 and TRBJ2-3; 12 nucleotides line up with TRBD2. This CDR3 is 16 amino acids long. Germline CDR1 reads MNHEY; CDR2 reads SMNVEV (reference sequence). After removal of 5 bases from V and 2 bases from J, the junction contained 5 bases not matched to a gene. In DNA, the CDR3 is TGTGCCAGCAGTCCTAGACTAGCGGGGGCCACAGATACGCAGTATTTT. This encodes CASSPRLAGATDTQYF.

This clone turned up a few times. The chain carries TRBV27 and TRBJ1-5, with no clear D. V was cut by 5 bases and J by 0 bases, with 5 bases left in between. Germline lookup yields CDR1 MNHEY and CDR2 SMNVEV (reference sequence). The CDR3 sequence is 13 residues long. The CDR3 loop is CASSPYSNQPQHF. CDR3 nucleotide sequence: TGTGCCAGCAGTCCGTATAGCAATCAGCCCCAGCATTTT.

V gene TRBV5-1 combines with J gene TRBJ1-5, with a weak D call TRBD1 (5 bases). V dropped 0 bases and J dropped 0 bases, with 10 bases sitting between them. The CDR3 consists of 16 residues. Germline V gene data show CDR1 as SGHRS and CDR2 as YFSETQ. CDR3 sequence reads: CASSLVGGDSNQPQHF. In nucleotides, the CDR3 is TGCGCCAGCAGCTTGGTGGGAGGGGATAGCAATCAGCCCCAGCATTTT.

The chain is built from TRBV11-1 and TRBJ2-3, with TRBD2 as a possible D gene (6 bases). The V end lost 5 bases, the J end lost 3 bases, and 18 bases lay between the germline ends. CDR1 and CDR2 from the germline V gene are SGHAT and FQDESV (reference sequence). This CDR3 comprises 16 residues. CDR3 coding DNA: TGTGCCAGCAGCGCATGGGGGGAGAAGGGAACAGATACGCAGTATTTT. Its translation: CASSAWGEKGTDTQYF.

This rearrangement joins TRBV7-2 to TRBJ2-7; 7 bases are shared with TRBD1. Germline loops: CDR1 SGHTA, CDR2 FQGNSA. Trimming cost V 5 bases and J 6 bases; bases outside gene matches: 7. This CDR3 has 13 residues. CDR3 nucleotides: TGTGCCAGCAGCAGGGGGCCCAGCTCCGAGCAGTACTTC. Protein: CASSRGPSSEQYF.

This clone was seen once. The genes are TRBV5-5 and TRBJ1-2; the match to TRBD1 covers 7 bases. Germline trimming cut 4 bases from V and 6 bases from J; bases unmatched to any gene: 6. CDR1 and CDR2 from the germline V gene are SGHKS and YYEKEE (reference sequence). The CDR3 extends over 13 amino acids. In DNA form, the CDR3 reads TGTGCCAGCAGCCCTAGACAGGGCGATGGCTACACCTTC. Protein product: CASSPRQGDGYTF.

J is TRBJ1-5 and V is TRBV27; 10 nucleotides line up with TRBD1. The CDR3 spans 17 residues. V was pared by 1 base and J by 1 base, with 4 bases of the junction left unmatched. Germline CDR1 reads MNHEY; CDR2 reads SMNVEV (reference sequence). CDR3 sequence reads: CASSLFSGQGSNQPQHF. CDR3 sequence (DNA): TGTGCCAGCAGTTTATTTTCGGGACAGGGGAGCAATCAGCCCCAGCATTTT.

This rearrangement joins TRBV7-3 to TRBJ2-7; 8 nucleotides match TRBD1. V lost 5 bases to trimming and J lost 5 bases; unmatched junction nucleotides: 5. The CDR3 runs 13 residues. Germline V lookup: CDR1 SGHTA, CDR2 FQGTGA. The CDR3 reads CASSRDRLDEQYF. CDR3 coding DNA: TGTGCCAGCAGCAGGGACAGGTTGGACGAGCAGTACTTC.

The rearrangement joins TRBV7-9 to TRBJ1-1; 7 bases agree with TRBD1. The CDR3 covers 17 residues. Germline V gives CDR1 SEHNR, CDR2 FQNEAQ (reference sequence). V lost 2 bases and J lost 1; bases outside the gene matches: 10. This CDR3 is CASSLLTLGQANTEAFF. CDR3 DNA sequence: TGTGCCAGCAGCTTACTCACATTAGGACAGGCGAACACTGAAGCTTTCTTT.

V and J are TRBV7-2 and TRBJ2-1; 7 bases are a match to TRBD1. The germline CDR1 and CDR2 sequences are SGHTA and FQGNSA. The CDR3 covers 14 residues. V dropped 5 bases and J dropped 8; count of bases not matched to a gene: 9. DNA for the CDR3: TGTGCCAGCAGCGCACAACAGGGGAAAGATGAGCAGTTCTTC. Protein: CASSAQQGKDEQFF.

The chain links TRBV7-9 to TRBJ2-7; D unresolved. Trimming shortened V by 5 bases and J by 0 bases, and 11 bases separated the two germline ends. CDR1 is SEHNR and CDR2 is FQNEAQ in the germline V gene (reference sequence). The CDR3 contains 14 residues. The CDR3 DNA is TGTGCCAGCAGCCAAGACGGGTACTCCTACGAGCAGTACTTC. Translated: CASSQDGYSYEQYF.

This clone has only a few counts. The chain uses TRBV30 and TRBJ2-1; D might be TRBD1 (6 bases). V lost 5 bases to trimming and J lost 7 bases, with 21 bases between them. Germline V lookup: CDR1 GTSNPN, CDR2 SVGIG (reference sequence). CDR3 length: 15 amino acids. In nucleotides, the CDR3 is TGTGCCTGGGCAGGGGACACCTCTCGTAGGAATGAGCAGTTCTTC. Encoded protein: CAWAGDTSRRNEQFF.

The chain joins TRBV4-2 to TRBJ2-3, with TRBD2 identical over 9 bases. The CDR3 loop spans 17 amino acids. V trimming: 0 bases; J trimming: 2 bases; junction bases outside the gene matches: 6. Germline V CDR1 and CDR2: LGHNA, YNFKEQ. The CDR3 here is CASSQETGGGATDTQYF. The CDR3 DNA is TGTGCCAGCAGCCAAGAGACGGGCGGGGGGGCCACAGATACGCAGTATTTT.

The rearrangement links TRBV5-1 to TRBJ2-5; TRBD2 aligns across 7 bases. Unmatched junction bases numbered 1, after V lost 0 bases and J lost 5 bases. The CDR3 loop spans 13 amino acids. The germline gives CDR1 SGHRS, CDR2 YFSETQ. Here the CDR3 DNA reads TGCGCCAGCAGCTTGGGGGGGGGTGAGACCCAGTACTTC. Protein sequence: CASSLGGGETQYF.